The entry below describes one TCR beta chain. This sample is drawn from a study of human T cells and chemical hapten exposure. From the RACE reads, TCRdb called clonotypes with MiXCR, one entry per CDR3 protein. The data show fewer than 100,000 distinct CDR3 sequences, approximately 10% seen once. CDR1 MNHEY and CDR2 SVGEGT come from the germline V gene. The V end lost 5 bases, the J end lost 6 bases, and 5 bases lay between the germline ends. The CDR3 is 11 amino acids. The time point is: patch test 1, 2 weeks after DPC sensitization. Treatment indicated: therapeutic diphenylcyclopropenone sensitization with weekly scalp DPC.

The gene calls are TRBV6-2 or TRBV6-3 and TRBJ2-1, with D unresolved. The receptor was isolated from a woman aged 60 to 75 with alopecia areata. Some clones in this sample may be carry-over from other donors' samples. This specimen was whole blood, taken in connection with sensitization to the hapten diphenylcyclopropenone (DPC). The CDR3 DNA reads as TGTGCCAGCAGTCCCTTCAATGAGCAGTTCTTC. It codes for CASSPFNEQFF.